This T cell receptor (beta chain) was recovered during a study of technical replicates of blood from a few donors. From germline, CDR1 is SGHRS and CDR2 YFSETQ. CDR3 length equals 16 residues. The V segment lost 1 base and the J segment 2 bases; nucleotides outside the gene matches: 6. Libraries were prepared by immunoSEQ multiplex PCR; TCRdb keeps only in-frame clonotypes and omits some of them. This sample has approximately 65,000 clones, with approximately 86% found just once. This receptor was taken from a human donor in good health. Some clones in this sample may be carry-over from other donors' samples. What was sequenced was PBMCs. The chain joins TRBV5-1 to TRBJ2-3; 8 bases fit TRBD2. CDR3 amino acids: CASSLLAGGLTDTQYF. The CDR3 bases are TGCGCCAGCAGCTTGCTGGCGGGAGGTCTCACAGATACGCAGTATTTT.